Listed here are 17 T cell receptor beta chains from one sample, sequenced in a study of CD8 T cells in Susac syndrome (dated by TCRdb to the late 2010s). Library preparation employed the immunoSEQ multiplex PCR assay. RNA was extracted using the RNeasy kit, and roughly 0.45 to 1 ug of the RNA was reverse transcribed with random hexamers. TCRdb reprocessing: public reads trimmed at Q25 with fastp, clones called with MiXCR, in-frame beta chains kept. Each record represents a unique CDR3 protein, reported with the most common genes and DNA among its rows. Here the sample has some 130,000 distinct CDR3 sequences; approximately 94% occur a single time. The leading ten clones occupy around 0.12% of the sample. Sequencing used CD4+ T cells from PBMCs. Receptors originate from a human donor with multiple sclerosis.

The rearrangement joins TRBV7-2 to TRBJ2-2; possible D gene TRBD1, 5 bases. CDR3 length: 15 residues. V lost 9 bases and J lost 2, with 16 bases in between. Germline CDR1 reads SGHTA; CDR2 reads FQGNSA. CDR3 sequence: CASLPPTANTGELFF. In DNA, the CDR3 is TGTGCCAGTCTCCCCCCGACAGCCAACACCGGGGAGCTGTTTTTT.

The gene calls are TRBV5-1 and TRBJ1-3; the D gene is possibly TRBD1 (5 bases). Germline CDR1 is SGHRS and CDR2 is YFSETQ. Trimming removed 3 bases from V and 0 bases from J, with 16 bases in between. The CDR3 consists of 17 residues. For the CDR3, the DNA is TGCGCCAGCAGCTGGGGCGACATCTCAATCTCTGGAAACACCATATATTTT. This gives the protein CASSWGDISISGNTIYF. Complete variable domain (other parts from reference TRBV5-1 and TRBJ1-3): KAGVTQTPRYLIKTRGQQVTLSCSPISGHRSVSWYQQTPGQGLQFLFEYFSETQRNKGNFPGRFSGRQFSNSRSEMNVSTLELGDSALYLCASSWGDISISGNTIYFGEGSWLTVV.

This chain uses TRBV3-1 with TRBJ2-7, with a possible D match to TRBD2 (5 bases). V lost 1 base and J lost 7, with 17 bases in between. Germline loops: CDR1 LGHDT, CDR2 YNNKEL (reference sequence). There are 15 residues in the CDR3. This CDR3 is CASSQGRINSGEQYF. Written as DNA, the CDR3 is TGTGCCAGCAGCCAAGGACGAATAAACTCGGGGGAGCAGTACTTC.

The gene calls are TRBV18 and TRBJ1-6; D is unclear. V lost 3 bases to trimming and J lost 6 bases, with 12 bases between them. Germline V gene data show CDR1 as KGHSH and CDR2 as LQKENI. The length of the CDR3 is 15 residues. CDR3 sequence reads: CASSPEGSGNSPLHF. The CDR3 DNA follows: TGTGCCAGCTCACCCGAAGGGTCTGGTAATTCACCCCTCCACTTT.

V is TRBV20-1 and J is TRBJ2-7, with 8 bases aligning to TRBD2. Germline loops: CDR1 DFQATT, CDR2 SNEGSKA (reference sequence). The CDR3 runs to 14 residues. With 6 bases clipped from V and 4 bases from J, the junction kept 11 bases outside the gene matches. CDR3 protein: CSAPRGSGSYEQYF. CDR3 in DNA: TGCAGTGCCCCCCGGGGGAGCGGGAGTTACGAGCAGTACTTC.

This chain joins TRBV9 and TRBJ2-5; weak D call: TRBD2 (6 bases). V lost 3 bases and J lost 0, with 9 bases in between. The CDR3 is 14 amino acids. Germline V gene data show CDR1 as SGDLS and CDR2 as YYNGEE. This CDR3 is CASSEGLYQETQYF. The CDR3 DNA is TGTGCCAGCAGCGAGGGACTGTACCAAGAGACCCAGTACTTC.

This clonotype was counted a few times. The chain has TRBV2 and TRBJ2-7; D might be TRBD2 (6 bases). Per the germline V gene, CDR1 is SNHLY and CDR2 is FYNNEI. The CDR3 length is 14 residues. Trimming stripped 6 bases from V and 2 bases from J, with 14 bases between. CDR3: CASSGTPGAYEQYF. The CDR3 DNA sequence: TGTGCCAGCAGCGGGACTCCCGGGGCCTACGAGCAGTACTTC.

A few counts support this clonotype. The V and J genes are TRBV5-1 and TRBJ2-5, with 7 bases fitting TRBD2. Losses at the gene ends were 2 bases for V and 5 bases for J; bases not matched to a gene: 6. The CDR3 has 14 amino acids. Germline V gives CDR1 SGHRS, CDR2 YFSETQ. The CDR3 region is CASSLSGGEETQYF. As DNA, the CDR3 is TGCGCCAGCAGCTTATCGGGAGGAGAGGAGACCCAGTACTTC. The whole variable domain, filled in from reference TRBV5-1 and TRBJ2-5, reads KAGVTQTPRYLIKTRGQQVTLSCSPISGHRSVSWYQQTPGQGLQFLFEYFSETQRNKGNFPGRFSGRQFSNSRSEMNVSTLELGDSALYLCASSLSGGEETQYFGPGTRLLVL.

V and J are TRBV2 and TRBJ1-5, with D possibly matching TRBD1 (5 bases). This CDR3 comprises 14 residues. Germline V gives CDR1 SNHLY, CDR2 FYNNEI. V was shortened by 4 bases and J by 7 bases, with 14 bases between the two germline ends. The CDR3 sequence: CASSVIGQGQPQHF. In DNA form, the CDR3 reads TGTGCCAGCAGTGTTATAGGGCAGGGACAGCCCCAGCATTTT.

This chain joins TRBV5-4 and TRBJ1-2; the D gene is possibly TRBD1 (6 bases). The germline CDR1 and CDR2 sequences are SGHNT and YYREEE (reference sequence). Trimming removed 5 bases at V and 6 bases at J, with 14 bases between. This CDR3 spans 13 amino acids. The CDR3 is CASSPARGDGYTF. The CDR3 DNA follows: TGTGCCAGCAGTCCAGCCAGGGGTGATGGCTACACCTTC.

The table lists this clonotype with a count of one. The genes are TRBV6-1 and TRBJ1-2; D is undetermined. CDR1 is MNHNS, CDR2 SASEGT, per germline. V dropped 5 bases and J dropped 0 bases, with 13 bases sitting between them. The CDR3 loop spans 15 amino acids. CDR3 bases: TGTGCCAGCAGTACCTCACGCCGTCCTAACTATGGCTACACCTTC. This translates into CASSTSRRPNYGYTF.

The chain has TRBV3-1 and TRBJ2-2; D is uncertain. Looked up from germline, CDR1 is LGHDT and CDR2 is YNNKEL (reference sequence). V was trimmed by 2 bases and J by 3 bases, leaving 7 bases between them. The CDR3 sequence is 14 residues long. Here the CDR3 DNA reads TGTGCCAGCAGCCAACGACTTTACACCGGGGAGCTGTTTTTT. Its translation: CASSQRLYTGELFF.

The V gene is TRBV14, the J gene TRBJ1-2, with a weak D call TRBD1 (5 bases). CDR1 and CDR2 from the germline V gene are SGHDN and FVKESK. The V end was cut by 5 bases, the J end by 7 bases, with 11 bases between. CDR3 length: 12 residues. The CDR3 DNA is TGTGCCAGCAGCTGGGGGGGAAGTGGCTACACCTTC. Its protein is CASSWGGSGYTF.

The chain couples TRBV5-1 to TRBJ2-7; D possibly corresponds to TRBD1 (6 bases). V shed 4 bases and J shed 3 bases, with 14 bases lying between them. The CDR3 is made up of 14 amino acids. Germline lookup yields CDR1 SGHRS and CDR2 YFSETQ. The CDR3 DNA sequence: TGCGCCAGCAGCCCAAGGACAGCCGACTACGAGCAGTACTTC. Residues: CASSPRTADYEQYF.

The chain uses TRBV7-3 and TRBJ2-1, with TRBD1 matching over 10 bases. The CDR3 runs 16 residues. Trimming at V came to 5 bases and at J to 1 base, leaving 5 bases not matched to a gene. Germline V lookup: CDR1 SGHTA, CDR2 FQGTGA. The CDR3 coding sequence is TGTGCCAGCAGCCCCCCGGGACAGGGGTCCTACAATGAGCAGTTCTTC. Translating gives CASSPPGQGSYNEQFF.

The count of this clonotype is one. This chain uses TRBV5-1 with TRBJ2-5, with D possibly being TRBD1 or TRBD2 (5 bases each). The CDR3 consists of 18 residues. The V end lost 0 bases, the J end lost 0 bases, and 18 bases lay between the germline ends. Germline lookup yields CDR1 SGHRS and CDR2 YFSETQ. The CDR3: CASSLEGGLRGYQETQYF. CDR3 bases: TGCGCCAGCAGCTTGGAGGGCGGGTTAAGGGGTTACCAAGAGACCCAGTACTTC. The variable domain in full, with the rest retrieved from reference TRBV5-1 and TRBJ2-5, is KAGVTQTPRYLIKTRGQQVTLSCSPISGHRSVSWYQQTPGQGLQFLFEYFSETQRNKGNFPGRFSGRQFSNSRSEMNVSTLELGDSALYLCASSLEGGLRGYQETQYFGPGTRLLVL.

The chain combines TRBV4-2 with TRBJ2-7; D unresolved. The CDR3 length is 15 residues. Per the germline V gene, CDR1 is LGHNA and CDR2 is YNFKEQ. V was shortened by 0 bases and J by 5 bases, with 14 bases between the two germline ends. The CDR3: CASSQDIAGVDEQYF. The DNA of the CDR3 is TGTGCCAGCAGCCAAGATATCGCAGGCGTGGACGAGCAGTACTTC.